This T cell receptor beta chain came from a study of blood T cell repertoires in COVID-19. Study as a whole: T cells, B-cell-depleted T cells, or PBMCs provided the cDNA or gDNA that served as material.

This CDR3 comprises 14 residues. Germline values: CDR1 MNHNY, CDR2 SVGAGI (reference sequence). The germline V and J ends were trimmed by 6 bases and 0 bases, with 11 bases remaining between them. Authors' data handling: Estimation of nucleated cell counts relied on the amplification of reference gene primers. Method: immunoSEQ multiplex PCR; TCRdb's copy keeps in-frame clones and lacks some. D and trimming were read from the DNA, whereas the V and J calls and clone size are those reported in that table. The sample records roughly 56,000 clones, more than 85% being singletons. The rearrangement joins TRBV6-6 to TRBJ1-2; possible D gene TRBD1, 5 bases. This receptor was obtained from a man aged 50 to 60 with active COVID-19. Sequencing used peripheral blood. In DNA form, the CDR3 reads TGTGCCAGCAGGCGGGACGGGGCTAACTATGGCTACACCTTC. Residues: CASRRDGANYGYTF.